Listed here are 32 T cell receptor beta chains from one sample, sequenced in a study of blood T cell repertoires in COVID-19. Libraries were prepared by immunoSEQ multiplex PCR; TCRdb keeps only in-frame clonotypes and omits some of them. The sample has under 150,000 clones, approximately 84% seen once. The sequenced material came from peripheral blood. The source is a man between 60 and 70 years old with acute or convalescent COVID-19.

This chain links TRBV30 with TRBJ1-1; TRBD1 agrees at 9 bases. Germline trimming cut 3 bases from V and 8 bases from J; bases unmatched to any gene: 13. Germline CDR1 GTSNPN, CDR2 SVGIG (reference sequence). The CDR3 has 15 residues. CDR3 residues: CAWRETGGTLYEAFF. In DNA, the CDR3 is TGTGCCTGGAGGGAAACAGGGGGCACCCTCTACGAAGCTTTCTTT.

The chain links TRBV12-3 or TRBV12-4 to TRBJ1-6; D is uncertain. V was clipped by 6 bases and J by 7 bases, with 10 bases between them. The CDR3 runs to 13 residues. The CDR3 region has the DNA TGTGCCAGCAGCGTAACGAGGAATTCACCCCTCCACTTT. It yields the protein CASSVTRNSPLHF.

The chain carries TRBV12-3 or TRBV12-4 and TRBJ1-2, with 7 bases matching TRBD1. J gave up 5 bases and V 3 bases, and 3 bases lay outside the gene matches. This CDR3 has 13 residues. The CDR3, as DNA: TGTGCCAGCAGTTTCCAGGGGGAGTATGGCTACACCTTC. Its translation: CASSFQGEYGYTF.

This clone was recorded only once. The CDR3 DNA reads TGCGCCAGCAGCTTAAGCCAGGTCAACTCACCCCTCCACTTT. This translates into CASSLSQVNSPLHF. The chain couples TRBV5-1 to TRBJ1-6, with D uncertain. Germline lookup yields CDR1 SGHRS and CDR2 YFSETQ. The CDR3 spans 14 residues. Deletions cut 2 bases from V and 10 bases from J, with 13 bases between.

The gene calls are TRBV5-1 and TRBJ2-1, with 7 nucleotides matching TRBD2. Per the germline V gene, CDR1 is SGHRS and CDR2 is YFSETQ. With 4 bases clipped from V and 13 bases from J, the junction kept 17 bases outside the gene matches. The CDR3 spans 15 residues. The CDR3 nucleotides are TGCGCCAGCAGCAGCGGACTAGTTCGTGTGGACGGCCAGTTCTTC. Amino acid sequence: CASSSGLVRVDGQFF.

This clone was detected many times. This chain links TRBV7-9 with TRBJ1-2; a weak D match, TRBD1 (6 bases). CDR1 and CDR2 from the germline V gene are SEHNR and FQNEAQ (reference sequence). CDR3 length: 12 residues. V lost 5 bases and J 6 bases, leaving 10 bases between the germline ends. The CDR3 here is CASSTGPDGYTF. CDR3 bases: TGTGCCAGCAGCACAGGGCCGGATGGCTACACCTTC.

The rearrangement uses TRBV7-2 and TRBJ2-5; 14 bases map to TRBD2. CDR3 length: 16 residues. From germline, CDR1 is SGHTA and CDR2 FQGNSA. With 4 bases clipped from V and 3 bases from J, the junction kept 4 bases outside the gene matches. The CDR3 reads CASSSPGLAGEETQYF. The DNA for the CDR3 is TGTGCCAGCAGCTCCCCGGGACTAGCGGGAGAAGAGACCCAGTACTTC. Using reference TRBV7-2 and TRBJ2-5 for the parts outside the CDR3, the full variable domain is GAGVSQSPSNKVTEKGKDVELRCDPISGHTALYWYRQSLGQGLEFLIYFQGNSAPDKSGLPSDRFSAERTGGSVSTLTIQRTQQEDSAVYLCASSSPGLAGEETQYFGPGTRLLVL.

The gene calls are TRBV27 and TRBJ2-1, with TRBD2 matching over 11 bases. The V and J ends lost 2 bases and 7 bases, in that order; junction bases with no gene match: 7. Per germline, CDR1 MNHEY and CDR2 SMNVEV (reference sequence). This CDR3 is built from 16 residues. This CDR3 reads CASSLAGTSGRNEQFF. CDR3 sequence (DNA): TGTGCCAGCAGTTTAGCCGGGACTAGCGGAAGGAATGAGCAGTTCTTC.

The gene calls are TRBV6-5 and TRBJ2-5, with D hard to call. In germline, CDR1 is MNHEY, CDR2 SVGAGI. The CDR3 is made up of 13 amino acids. The V end was cut by 6 bases, the J end by 7 bases, with 15 bases between. In DNA form, the CDR3 reads TGTGCCAGCAGGAGACTTGATATCTGGACCCAGTACTTC. Its translation: CASRRLDIWTQYF.

The chain joins TRBV11-2 to TRBJ2-5, with 13 bases fitting TRBD2. Germline assignment: CDR1 SGHAT and CDR2 FQNNGV. This CDR3 region has 17 residues. The J segment lost 0 bases and the V segment lost 4 bases, leaving 5 bases of the junction unmatched. CDR3 in DNA: TGTGCCAGCAGCTCCTGGACTAGCGGGGGTTACCAAGAGACCCAGTACTTC. This encodes CASSSWTSGGYQETQYF.

A few counts support this clone. The CDR3 sequence: CASSQPGQGNTEAFF. In DNA, the CDR3 is TGTGCCAGCAGCCAACCAGGTCAGGGGAACACTGAAGCTTTCTTT. The chain uses TRBV4-2 and TRBJ1-1; D might be TRBD1 (5 bases). The CDR3 extends over 15 amino acids. Germline V lookup: CDR1 LGHNA, CDR2 YNFKEQ. The V gene lost 2 bases and the J gene lost 1 base, with 11 bases spanning the gap.

The chain uses TRBV29-1 and TRBJ1-2, with a weak D call TRBD1 (5 bases). Germline CDR1 reads SQVTM; CDR2 reads ANQGSEA. CDR3 length: 13 residues. Trimming pared 0 bases from V and 6 bases from J, leaving 11 bases between. This CDR3 reads CSVEDPRVDGYTF. Written as DNA, the CDR3 is TGCAGCGTTGAAGACCCCAGGGTAGATGGCTACACCTTC.

The J gene is TRBJ1-2, the V gene TRBV7-9; TRBD1 matches at 7 bases. CDR3 length equals 13 residues. Germline V lookup: CDR1 SEHNR, CDR2 FQNEAQ (reference sequence). Trimming at V came to 3 bases and at J to 2 bases, leaving 0 bases not matched to a gene. The CDR3 coding sequence is TGTGCCAGCAGCTTGGGACAGAACTATGGCTACACCTTC. It is translated as CASSLGQNYGYTF.

This chain links TRBV13 with TRBJ2-7; TRBD2 matches at 11 bases. Germline-derived CDR1 and CDR2 are PRHDT and FYEKMQ (reference sequence). The junction had 7 bases not matched to a gene; V was cut back by 4 bases and J by 2 bases. There are 16 residues in the CDR3. The CDR3 sequence is CASSYQTSGTPYEQYF. CDR3 sequence (DNA): TGTGCCAGCAGCTACCAGACTAGCGGGACTCCCTACGAGCAGTACTTC.

This clone was observed a few times. V gene TRBV5-4 combines with J gene TRBJ2-2; D remains ambiguous. V lost 10 bases and J 2 bases, leaving 12 bases between the germline ends. CDR1 SGHNT and CDR2 YYREEE come from the germline V gene (reference sequence). The CDR3 is made up of 13 amino acids. CDR3 protein: CAGKEENTGELFF. CDR3 bases: TGTGCCGGAAAAGAGGAAAACACCGGGGAGCTGTTTTTT.

This chain joins TRBV5-6 and TRBJ1-4; 7 bases line up with TRBD1. CDR3 length: 17 amino acids. The V gene's germline CDR1 is SGHDT and CDR2 YYEEEE. Trimming removed 1 base from V and 7 bases from J; junction bases left unmatched: 13. The CDR3 region is CASSLIAKAGGREKLFF. The CDR3 DNA reads TGTGCCAGCAGCTTGATCGCTAAGGCAGGGGGACGTGAAAAACTGTTTTTT.

The gene calls are TRBV5-1 and TRBJ1-3; D remains unclear. CDR3 length equals 14 residues. Looked up from germline, CDR1 is SGHRS and CDR2 is YFSETQ. Deletions cut 3 bases from V and 0 bases from J, with 7 bases between. The CDR3 bases are TGCGCCAGCAGCTATGCTAGCTCTGGAAACACCATATATTTT. This gives the protein CASSYASSGNTIYF.

This rearrangement joins TRBV5-1 to TRBJ2-1; 12 bases line up with TRBD2. The CDR3 is made up of 15 amino acids. V dropped 5 bases and J dropped 3; count of bases not matched to a gene: 3. Germline V gene lookup returns CDR1 SGHRS and CDR2 YFSETQ. CDR3 loop: CASRLAGGRYNEQFF. The CDR3 coding sequence is TGCGCCAGCAGACTAGCGGGAGGACGCTACAATGAGCAGTTCTTC.

V is TRBV19 and J is TRBJ1-1; D remains ambiguous. V lost 5 bases and J lost 0, with 10 bases in between. This CDR3 is 14 amino acids long. CDR1 LNHDA and CDR2 SQIVND come from the germline V gene (reference sequence). The CDR3 DNA reads TGTGCCAGTAGTCAAGGACTCTTGAACACTGAAGCTTTCTTT. Amino acids: CASSQGLLNTEAFF.

The chain joins TRBV6-5 to TRBJ1-2; 9 positions agree with TRBD1. V dropped 6 bases and J dropped 8; count of bases not matched to a gene: 4. Germline-derived CDR1 and CDR2 are MNHEY and SVGAGI. This CDR3 comprises 12 residues. This CDR3 is CASSWTGEGYTF. The CDR3 bases are TGTGCCAGCAGCTGGACAGGGGAAGGCTACACCTTC.

The V call is TRBV10-1, the J call TRBJ2-7; D unresolved. Trimming stripped 2 bases from V and 0 bases from J, with 8 bases between. This CDR3 has 14 residues. CDR1 WNHNN and CDR2 SYGVQD come from the germline V gene (reference sequence). CDR3 protein: CASSETSYSYEQYF. The CDR3 region has the DNA TGCGCCAGCAGTGAGACCAGTTACTCCTACGAGCAGTACTTC.

The chain employs TRBV5-1 and TRBJ1-2, with TRBD1 identical over 7 bases. Trimming took 1 base from V and 3 from J; bases not matched to a gene: 0. The CDR3 spans 13 residues. Germline-derived CDR1 and CDR2 are SGHRS and YFSETQ. CDR3 loop: CASSLTGDYGYTF. The CDR3, as DNA: TGCGCCAGCAGCTTGACAGGGGACTATGGCTACACCTTC.

J is TRBJ2-7 and V is TRBV5-4; 8 nucleotides match TRBD2. There are 14 residues in the CDR3. The germline V gene has CDR1 SGHNT and CDR2 YYREEE (reference sequence). J gave up 3 bases and V 2 bases, and 4 bases lay outside the gene matches. In DNA, the CDR3 is TGTGCCAGCAGCTTCGGCAGCGGGGGCTACGAGCAGTACTTC. It translates to CASSFGSGGYEQYF.

The V gene is TRBV5-1, the J gene TRBJ1-6; D is undetermined. There are 13 residues in the CDR3. Germline V gene sequence: CDR1 SGHRS, CDR2 YFSETQ. V was pared by 4 bases and J by 7 bases, with 9 bases between. CDR3 amino acids: CASSQYSNSPLHF. The CDR3 DNA follows: TGCGCCAGCAGCCAATATAGCAATTCACCCCTCCACTTT.

V gene TRBV28 combines with J gene TRBJ1-2, with D possibly being TRBD1 (6 bases). CDR1 and CDR2 (germline): MDHEN, SYDVKM. The CDR3 length is 13 residues. V was pared by 2 bases and J by 2 bases, with 6 bases between. In DNA, the CDR3 is TGTGCCAGCAGTTTAAGGGGGAACTATGGCTACACCTTC. Amino acid sequence: CASSLRGNYGYTF.

The genes are TRBV29-1 and TRBJ1-5; 7 nucleotides match TRBD1. This CDR3 comprises 14 residues. The ends lost 5 bases at V and 4 bases at J; junction bases unmatched: 8. Germline V gives CDR1 SQVTM, CDR2 ANQGSEA. The CDR3 protein is CSVLLGGSNQPQHF. The CDR3 DNA is TGCAGCGTTCTTTTAGGGGGCTCGAATCAGCCCCAGCATTTT. The complete variable domain, with remaining parts taken from reference TRBV29-1 and TRBJ1-5, reads SAVISQKPSRDICQRGTSLTIQCQVDSQVTMMFWYRQQPGQSLTLIATANQGSEATYESGFVIDKFPISRPNLTFSTLTVSNMSPEDSSIYLCSVLLGGSNQPQHFGDGTRLSIL.

This clone showed up just a few times. The chain is built from TRBV5-1 and TRBJ2-7; 8 bases agree with TRBD1. This CDR3 is built from 13 residues. CDR1 SGHRS and CDR2 YFSETQ come from the germline V gene. J was trimmed by 4 bases and V by 7 bases; bases with no gene match: 7. CDR3 nucleotide sequence: TGCGCCAGCGGTGAGACAGGGGCATACGAGCAGTACTTC. Its protein product is CASGETGAYEQYF.

The chain combines TRBV19 with TRBJ2-7, with 14 bases aligning to TRBD2. V shed 3 bases, J shed 6 bases, and the junction held 4 bases outside the gene matches. The CDR3 sequence is 15 residues long. CDR1 LNHDA and CDR2 SQIVND come from the germline V gene (reference sequence). CDR3 loop: CASSIPGTSGGEQYF. CDR3 sequence (DNA): TGTGCCAGTAGTATCCCAGGGACTAGCGGGGGCGAGCAGTACTTC.

The chain has TRBV7-2 and TRBJ1-5; unclear D gene. Trimming shortened V by 4 bases and J by 5 bases, and 9 bases separated the two germline ends. The CDR3 spans 13 residues. Per germline, CDR1 SGHTA and CDR2 FQGNSA. The CDR3 is CASSSVGDQPQHF. CDR3 DNA sequence: TGTGCCAGCAGCTCAGTGGGCGATCAGCCCCAGCATTTT. Full variable domain (missing parts from reference TRBV7-2 and TRBJ1-5): GAGVSQSPSNKVTEKGKDVELRCDPISGHTALYWYRQSLGQGLEFLIYFQGNSAPDKSGLPSDRFSAERTGGSVSTLTIQRTQQEDSAVYLCASSSVGDQPQHFGDGTRLSIL.

This clone was detected only a few times. This chain joins TRBV5-1 and TRBJ1-2, with D possibly TRBD1 on 5 matching bases. The CDR3 consists of 16 residues. Trimming cost V 4 bases and J 5 bases, with 21 bases left between them. The germline gives CDR1 SGHRS, CDR2 YFSETQ. The DNA of the CDR3 is TGCGCCAGCAGCCTGACAGCCTCGGGCAGATTTTATGGCTACACCTTC. Residues: CASSLTASGRFYGYTF. Full variable domain (missing parts from reference TRBV5-1 and TRBJ1-2): KAGVTQTPRYLIKTRGQQVTLSCSPISGHRSVSWYQQTPGQGLQFLFEYFSETQRNKGNFPGRFSGRQFSNSRSEMNVSTLELGDSALYLCASSLTASGRFYGYTFGSGTRLTVV.

V usage is TRBV3-1 (or the pseudogene TRBV3-2) and J usage is TRBJ1-2; TRBD1 is a possible D gene (6 bases). CDR3 length equals 13 residues. The V end was cut by 4 bases, the J end by 8 bases, with 14 bases between. The V gene's germline CDR1 is LGHDT and CDR2 YNNKEL (reference sequence). The CDR3 loop reads CASSPEQGHGYTF. The CDR3 DNA is TGTGCCAGCAGCCCTGAACAGGGTCACGGCTACACCTTC.

This chain links TRBV12-5 with TRBJ2-1, with D unclear. The germline gives CDR1 LGHNT, CDR2 FRNRAP. CDR3 length: 17 residues. Trimming shortened V by 1 base and J by 0 bases, and 13 bases separated the two germline ends. The CDR3 nucleotides read TGTGCTAGTGGTTTGGAAAACCCGGGTAGCTCCTACAATGAGCAGTTCTTC. The encoded protein is CASGLENPGSSYNEQFF.